This T cell receptor (beta chain) was captured in a study of cytomegalovirus exposure and HLA in healthy donors. CDR1 is SGHRS, CDR2 YFSETQ, per germline. The V gene end was trimmed by 4 bases and the J gene end by 6 bases; junction bases not matched to a gene: 11. The CDR3 contains 17 residues. Study-level points and caveats: A few CMV-associated chains were confirmed in vitro to be specific for CMV antigens.

Profiling relied on immunoSEQ multiplex PCR, and the TCRdb table lists in-frame clones only, not all of them. This table holds around 190,000 clones, 75% to 90% found once. For this clone: The antigen is undetermined.

J is TRBJ2-1 and V is TRBV5-1; 12 bases fit TRBD2. This TCR derives from a man younger than 35 in good health and CMV-seropositive. Input material: PBMCs. CDR3 DNA sequence: TGCGCCAGCAGCGCGACTAGCGGGAGCGGTCCCGGCAATGAGCAGTTCTTC. Its translation: CASSATSGSGPGNEQFF.